The sample holds one count of the clone carrying this TCR beta chain. As yet, its antigen is unknown. The source of the sample is a study of cytomegalovirus exposure and HLA in healthy donors. The germline CDR1 and CDR2 sequences are MNHEY and SVGAGI. This CDR3 has 15 residues. The ends lost 5 bases at V and 3 bases at J; junction bases unmatched: 6. The PCR made use of 60 Vbeta and 13 Jbeta primers. Per the original data handling: Later analysis identified around 85 million unique TCR beta chains, 9 million to 13 million shared. Method: immunoSEQ multiplex PCR; TCRdb's copy keeps in-frame clones and lacks some. V and J calls plus clone size are reproduced from that table; the DNA served to infer D and trimming. Of 100,000 to 150,000 clones in the sample, 78% were seen once. Overall study results and limits: It was reported in a later analysis that an Asian-associated ancestry cluster showed fewer N-insertions than the approximately 700-donor mean. Prior analysis indicated that the majority of TCR beta V segments exhibited productivity approximately 87% or approximately 30% of the time.

The sample consisted of PBMCs. The TCR was taken from a woman between 40 and 55 years old in good health and CMV-seronegative. The chain has TRBV6-5 and TRBJ1-4; 7 positions agree with TRBD1. CDR3 bases: TGTGCCAGCAGTCATGGACAGGCTCCTAATGAAAAACTGTTTTTT. It codes for CASSHGQAPNEKLFF.